This TCR beta chain was identified in a study of blood T cell repertoires in COVID-19. Study information: Both acute and convalescent COVID-19 samples were obtained from the United States, Italy and Spain. Sources were T cells, B-cell-depleted T cells, or PBMCs; the material itself was cDNA or gDNA.

Authors' methods: The assay estimated nucleated cells by amplifying reference gene primers. Repertoires were generated with immunoSEQ multiplex PCR, while TCRdb's copy carries only in-frame clones and drops some. The D gene and trimming were derived from the DNA, and the V and J assignments and clone size from that table. The sample shows 200,000 to 300,000 clones, around 88% of them seen only once. Specimen: peripheral blood. The sequence came from a man aged 25 to 40 with active or convalescent COVID-19.

CDR3 loop: CASSFRGSYEQYF. CDR3 nucleotides: TGTGCCAGCAGTTTTCGGGGATCCTACGAGCAGTACTTC. The chain carries TRBV12-3 or TRBV12-4 and TRBJ2-7; possibly TRBD2 for D (5 bases). The germline V and J ends were trimmed by 3 bases and 1 base, with 7 bases remaining between them. CDR3 length equals 13 residues.